This is a list of T cell receptor beta chains from one sample in a study of response to subunit inactivated influenza vaccine. Using its own MiXCR run on the RT-PCR reads, TCRdb lists one record per CDR3 protein. The table records 200,000 to 300,000 distinct CDR3 sequences, 12% of them present only once. Here the sequenced sample was non-naive T cells sorted from PBMCs, taken roughly 15 days before vaccination. The receptors were sampled from a man aged 50-59 years who received an inactivated influenza vaccine. Each CDR3 is given with its conserved first and last residue. D genes are given only for firm matches. The size field is filled for only some rows; it gives once, few, many or a size class.

CDR3aa: CASSLAGGWDTQYF; CDR3nt: TGTGCCAGCAGCTTAGCAGGGGGCTGGGATACGCAGTATTTT; len: 14; d_gene: TRBD1; j_gene: TRBJ2-3; abundance: many; v_gene: TRBV7-9
CDR3aa: CASSLDRGLTNYGYTF; CDR3nt: TGTGCCAGCAGTTTGGACAGGGGGCTGACTAACTATGGCTACACCTTC; len: 16; d_gene: TRBD1; j_gene: TRBJ1-2; abundance: .; v_gene: TRBV12-3/TRBV12-4
CDR3aa: CASRTGQGNEQFF; CDR3nt: TGTGCCAGCAGGACGGGACAGGGCAATGAGCAGTTCTTC; len: 13; d_gene: TRBD1; j_gene: TRBJ2-1; abundance: .; v_gene: TRBV3-1
CDR3aa: CASSLSPPRVGRADDEQYF; CDR3nt: TGTGCCAGCAGTTTATCTCCCCCTCGGGTCGGGAGGGCCGATGACGAGCAGTACTTC; len: 19; d_gene: TRBD2; j_gene: TRBJ2-7; abundance: many; v_gene: TRBV28
CDR3aa: CASSPGARDKNIQYF; CDR3nt: TGTGCCAGCAGTCCGGGGGCCAGGGACAAAAACATTCAGTACTTC; len: 15; d_gene: .; j_gene: TRBJ2-4; abundance: many; v_gene: TRBV12-3/TRBV12-4
CDR3aa: CASSPGGTLSYEQYF; CDR3nt: TGCGCCAGCAGCCCGGGGGGGACTTTGTCCTACGAGCAGTACTTC; len: 15; d_gene: TRBD2; j_gene: TRBJ2-7; abundance: many; v_gene: TRBV5-1
CDR3aa: CASSQEGGYTGELFF; CDR3nt: TGCGCCAGCAGCCAAGAAGGGGGATACACCGGGGAGCTGTTTTTT; len: 15; d_gene: .; j_gene: TRBJ2-2; abundance: .; v_gene: TRBV4-3
CDR3aa: CASSQGFLGPSGANVLTF; CDR3nt: TGTGCCAGCAGCCAAGGGTTCTTAGGGCCGTCTGGGGCCAACGTCCTGACTTTC; len: 18; d_gene: .; j_gene: TRBJ2-6; abundance: few; v_gene: TRBV3-1
CDR3aa: CASSLDVPDTQYF; CDR3nt: TGTGCCAGCAGCTTAGATGTACCAGATACGCAGTATTTT; len: 13; d_gene: .; j_gene: TRBJ2-3; abundance: many; v_gene: TRBV7-9
CDR3aa: CASSLRTPGNRPNEQFF; CDR3nt: TGTGCCAGCAGTTTACGAACCCCGGGAAATAGGCCCAATGAGCAGTTCTTC; len: 17; d_gene: .; j_gene: TRBJ2-1; abundance: many; v_gene: TRBV27
CDR3aa: CASRGAGAHNEQFF; CDR3nt: TGTGCCAGCAGGGGAGCAGGGGCTCACAATGAGCAGTTCTTC; len: 14; d_gene: .; j_gene: TRBJ2-1; abundance: few; v_gene: TRBV7-2
CDR3aa: CSVAGAQETQYF; CDR3nt: TGCAGCGTTGCGGGGGCTCAAGAGACCCAGTACTTC; len: 12; d_gene: .; j_gene: TRBJ2-5; abundance: many; v_gene: TRBV29-1
CDR3aa: CASSLGLRDSYEQYF; CDR3nt: TGTGCCAGCAGTTTGGGGTTAAGGGACTCCTACGAGCAGTACTTC; len: 15; d_gene: .; j_gene: TRBJ2-7; abundance: few; v_gene: TRBV28
CDR3aa: CSVELRAQGNTGELFF; CDR3nt: TGCAGCGTTGAATTAAGGGCACAGGGGAACACCGGGGAGCTGTTTTTT; len: 16; d_gene: .; j_gene: TRBJ2-2; abundance: .; v_gene: TRBV29-1
CDR3aa: CASSPGLATTHEQFF; CDR3nt: TGTGCTAGCAGCCCCGGACTAGCAACTACCCATGAGCAGTTCTTC; len: 15; d_gene: TRBD2; j_gene: TRBJ2-1; abundance: few; v_gene: TRBV7-7
CDR3aa: CAWSLNTGAGQHF; CDR3nt: TGTGCCTGGAGCCTAAACACAGGGGCCGGCCAGCATTTT; len: 13; d_gene: TRBD1; j_gene: TRBJ1-5; abundance: few; v_gene: TRBV30
CDR3aa: CASSAGQYTEAFF; CDR3nt: TGTGCCAGCAGTGCTGGACAGTACACTGAAGCTTTCTTT; len: 13; d_gene: .; j_gene: TRBJ1-1; abundance: few; v_gene: TRBV27
CDR3aa: CASSSQTSWQETQYF; CDR3nt: TGTGCCAGCAGTTCCCAGACTAGCTGGCAAGAGACCCAGTACTTC; len: 15; d_gene: TRBD2; j_gene: TRBJ2-5; abundance: .; v_gene: TRBV27
CDR3aa: CASSPQGAEGELFF; CDR3nt: TGTGCCAGCAGCCCCCAGGGGGCGGAGGGGGAGCTGTTTTTT; len: 14; d_gene: TRBD1; j_gene: TRBJ2-2; abundance: .; v_gene: TRBV6-1
CDR3aa: CASSYRQGAIQETQYF; CDR3nt: TGTGCCAGCAGCTACCGACAGGGAGCCATCCAAGAGACCCAGTACTTC; len: 16; d_gene: TRBD1; j_gene: TRBJ2-5; abundance: once; v_gene: TRBV11-2
CDR3aa: CATRSDSSYNEQFF; CDR3nt: TGTGCCACCAGGTCGGATAGCTCCTACAATGAGCAGTTCTTC; len: 14; d_gene: .; j_gene: TRBJ2-1; abundance: .; v_gene: TRBV6-1
CDR3aa: CSARDGGVPTDTQYF; CDR3nt: TGCAGTGCTCGGGACGGAGGGGTCCCCACAGATACGCAGTATTTT; len: 15; d_gene: .; j_gene: TRBJ2-3; abundance: medium-sized; v_gene: TRBV20-1
CDR3aa: CASSSFGQNYNEQFF; CDR3nt: TGTGCCAGCAGTTCTTTCGGACAGAACTACAATGAGCAGTTCTTC; len: 15; d_gene: .; j_gene: TRBJ2-1; abundance: .; v_gene: TRBV28
CDR3aa: CASSLGGTYNSPLHF; CDR3nt: TGTGCCAGCAGCTTAGGAGGGACGTATAATTCACCCCTCCACTTT; len: 15; d_gene: .; j_gene: TRBJ1-6; abundance: .; v_gene: TRBV7-2
CDR3aa: CASSLHPSGGASDTQYF; CDR3nt: TGCGCCAGCAGCCTACATCCTAGCGGGGGAGCGTCAGATACGCAGTATTTT; len: 17; d_gene: TRBD2; j_gene: TRBJ2-3; abundance: few; v_gene: TRBV5-1
CDR3aa: CASRGTVGSPLHF; CDR3nt: TGTGCCAGCAGGGGTACGGTTGGCTCACCCCTCCACTTT; len: 13; d_gene: .; j_gene: TRBJ1-6; abundance: few; v_gene: TRBV2
CDR3aa: CSAPRQRDNNEQFF; CDR3nt: TGCAGTGCCCCAAGGCAGCGGGATAACAATGAGCAGTTCTTC; len: 14; d_gene: TRBD2; j_gene: TRBJ2-1; abundance: .; v_gene: TRBV20-1
CDR3aa: CASSFGVADNEQFF; CDR3nt: TGTGCCAGCAGCTTTGGGGTAGCGGACAATGAGCAGTTCTTC; len: 14; d_gene: .; j_gene: TRBJ2-1; abundance: .; v_gene: TRBV11-1
CDR3aa: CASTTGSFGEKLFF; CDR3nt: TGTGCCAGCACTACCGGGAGCTTCGGGGAAAAACTGTTTTTT; len: 14; d_gene: .; j_gene: TRBJ1-4; abundance: .; v_gene: TRBV28
CDR3aa: CASSLGGDSNQPQHF; CDR3nt: TGCGCCAGCAGCTTGGGAGGGGATAGCAATCAGCCCCAGCATTTT; len: 15; d_gene: .; j_gene: TRBJ1-5; abundance: .; v_gene: TRBV5-1
CDR3aa: CSATEVRGQQGSADTQYF; CDR3nt: TGCAGTGCCACCGAAGTTCGTGGCCAACAAGGGAGCGCAGATACGCAGTATTTT; len: 18; d_gene: .; j_gene: TRBJ2-3; abundance: few; v_gene: TRBV20-1
CDR3aa: CASSDGGRAFTGELFF; CDR3nt: TGTGCCAGCAGTGATGGTGGGAGGGCCTTCACCGGGGAGCTGTTTTTT; len: 16; d_gene: TRBD2; j_gene: TRBJ2-2; abundance: .; v_gene: TRBV2
CDR3aa: CAISEVPAVEKLFF; CDR3nt: TGTGCCATCAGTGAGGTCCCGGCGGTTGAAAAACTGTTTTTT; len: 14; d_gene: .; j_gene: TRBJ1-4; abundance: .; v_gene: TRBV10-3